This paragraph reports one TCR beta chain. The antigen is not known. In the PCR, 60 Vbeta and 13 Jbeta primers were used. Produced via immunoSEQ multiplex PCR; TCRdb's table is partial and in-frame only. The top ten hold approximately 1.8% of the sample, which has around 130,000 clones, about 80% seen once. This sample was taken from a study of cytomegalovirus exposure and HLA in healthy donors. The length of the CDR3 is 14 residues. Per the germline V gene, CDR1 is LNHDA and CDR2 is SQIVND (reference sequence). V lost 6 bases to trimming and J lost 3 bases, with 13 bases between them. The study, taken as a whole, reports: Looking again later, the authors saw that most CMV-associated TCR beta chains seemed HLA-restricted.

The source of this sequence is a middle-aged man in good health and CMV-seronegative. This sequence joins TRBV19 and TRBJ2-3, with unresolved D. Sequencing used PBMCs. The chain's CDR3 is CASRVTVETDTQYF. In DNA, the CDR3 is TGTGCCAGTAGGGTAACAGTCGAGACAGATACGCAGTATTTT.